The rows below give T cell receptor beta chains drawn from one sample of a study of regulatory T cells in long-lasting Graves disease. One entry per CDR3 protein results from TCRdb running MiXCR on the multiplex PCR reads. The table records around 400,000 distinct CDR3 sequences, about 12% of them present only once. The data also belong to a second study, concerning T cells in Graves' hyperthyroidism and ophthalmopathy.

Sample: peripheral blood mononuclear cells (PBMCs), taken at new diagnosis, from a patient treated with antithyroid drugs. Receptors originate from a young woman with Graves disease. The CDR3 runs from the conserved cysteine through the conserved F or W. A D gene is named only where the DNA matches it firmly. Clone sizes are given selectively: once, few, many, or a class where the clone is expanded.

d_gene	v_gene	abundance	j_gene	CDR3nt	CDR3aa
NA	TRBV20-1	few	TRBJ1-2	TGCAGTGCTATGGCAGGGGCGCGGGGCTATGGCTACACCTTC	CSAMAGARGYGYTF
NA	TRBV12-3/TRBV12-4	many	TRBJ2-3	TGTGCCAGCAGTTTGGGTGGCGGGACCACAGATACGCAGTATTTT	CASSLGGGTTDTQYF
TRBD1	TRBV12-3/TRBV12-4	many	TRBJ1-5	TGTGCCAGCAGGCCCAGGGGGCTTCACGAGCCCCAGCATTTT	CASRPRGLHEPQHF
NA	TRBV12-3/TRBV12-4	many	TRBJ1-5	TGTGCCAGCAGCCAAGGGGATCAGCCCCAGCATTTT	CASSQGDQPQHF
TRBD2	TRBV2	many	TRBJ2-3	TGTGCCAGCAGTACACTAGCGGCCGGCACAGATACGCAGTATTTT	CASSTLAAGTDTQYF
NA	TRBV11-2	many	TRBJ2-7	TGTGCCAGCAGTCAGGGACTCTCCTACGAGCAGTACTTC	CASSQGLSYEQYF
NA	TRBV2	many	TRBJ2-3	TGTGCCACCGCCTGGCCAGGGGTTCCCACAGATACGCAGTATTTT	CATAWPGVPTDTQYF
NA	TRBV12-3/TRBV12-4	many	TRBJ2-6	TGTGCCAGCAGCTGGAGGTCTGGGGCCAACGTCCTGACTTTC	CASSWRSGANVLTF
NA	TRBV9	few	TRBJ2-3	TGTGCCAGCAGCTCCCTGATTGGGGTGAACACAGATACGCAGTATTTT	CASSSLIGVNTDTQYF
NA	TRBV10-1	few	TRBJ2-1	TGCGCCAGCAGTGAGTGGGGAGGCGCCTACAATGAGCAGTTCTTC	CASSEWGGAYNEQFF
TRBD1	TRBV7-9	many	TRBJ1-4	TGTGCCAGCAGCAAAGGCGGACAGGGAAATGAAAAACTGTTTTTT	CASSKGGQGNEKLFF
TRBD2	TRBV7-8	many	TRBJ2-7	TGTGCCAGCAGCTTAACTTTGTCCCGGACTAGCACCTACGAGCAGTACTTC	CASSLTLSRTSTYEQYF
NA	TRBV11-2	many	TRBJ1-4	TGTGCCAGCAGCCCTGGACGCGGACAGCAGGATGAAAAACTGTTTTTT	CASSPGRGQQDEKLFF
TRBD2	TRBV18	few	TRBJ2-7	TGTGCCAGCTCTCGACTAGCGGGAGGGCCCTCCCCCTACGAGCAGTACTTC	CASSRLAGGPSPYEQYF
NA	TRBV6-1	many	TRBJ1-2	TGTGCCAGCAGTGACCGGACGGGCAACTATGGCTACACCTTC	CASSDRTGNYGYTF
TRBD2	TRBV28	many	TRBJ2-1	TGTGCCAGCAGTCCCTGGGAAGCGGGAGTGGTCTACAATGAGCAGTTCTTC	CASSPWEAGVVYNEQFF
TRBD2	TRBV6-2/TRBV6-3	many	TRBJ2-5	TGTGCCAGCAGTTACGTGGCGGGAGTCTCAAGTAAAGAGACCCAGTACTTC	CASSYVAGVSSKETQYF
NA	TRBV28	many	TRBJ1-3	TGTGCCAGCAGTTTGATGGGCCCCTCTGGAAACACCATATATTTT	CASSLMGPSGNTIYF
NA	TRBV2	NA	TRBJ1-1	TGTGCCAGCCCACTTTCAGGGAACACTGAAGCTTTCTTT	CASPLSGNTEAFF
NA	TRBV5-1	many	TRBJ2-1	TGCGCCAGCAGCTTGTATGGGGCCTCCCTGAACAATGAGCAGTTCTTC	CASSLYGASLNNEQFF
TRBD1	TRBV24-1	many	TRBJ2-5	TGTGCCACCAGTGACTTAAACTCCCCTCCCGGGACAGGCTTGACCCAGTACTTC	CATSDLNSPPGTGLTQYF
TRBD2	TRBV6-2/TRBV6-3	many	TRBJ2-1	TGTGCCAGCACTAGACCTGACGCGGGGGGGAACTACAATGAGCAGTTCTTC	CASTRPDAGGNYNEQFF
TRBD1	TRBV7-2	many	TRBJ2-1	TGTGCCAGCAGCTTGGGACAGGGGACCAATGAGCAGTTCTTC	CASSLGQGTNEQFF
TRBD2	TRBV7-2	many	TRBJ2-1	TGTGCCAGCAGCAAATCGGGACTAGCGGACTCCTACAATGAGCAGTTCTTC	CASSKSGLADSYNEQFF
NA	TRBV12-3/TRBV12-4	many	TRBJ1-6	TGTGCCAGCAGGGACACGGGGGTCTCACCCCTCCACTTT	CASRDTGVSPLHF
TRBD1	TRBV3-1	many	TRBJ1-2	TGTGCCAGCAGCCTTAGGACAGGGGGAGCTAACTATGGCTACACCTTC	CASSLRTGGANYGYTF
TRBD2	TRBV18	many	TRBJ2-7	TGTGCCAGCTCACCACCGGGACTAGACTACGAGCAGTACTTC	CASSPPGLDYEQYF
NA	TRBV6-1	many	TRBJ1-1	TGTGCCAGCAGTGAGGAGGCTATGAACACTGAAGCTTTCTTT	CASSEEAMNTEAFF
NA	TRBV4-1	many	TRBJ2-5	TGCGCCAGCAGCCAAGAACGCCCCCAAGAGACCCAGTACTTC	CASSQERPQETQYF
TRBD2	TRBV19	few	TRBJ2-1	TGTGCCAGTAGTAAAGGGCTAGCGGGGGGCAATGAGCAGTTCTTC	CASSKGLAGGNEQFF
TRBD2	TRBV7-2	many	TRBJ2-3	TGTGCCAGCAGCTTAGGGCTCGAGCGGGATCCTCCAGATACGCAGTATTTT	CASSLGLERDPPDTQYF
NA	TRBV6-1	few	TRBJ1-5	TGTGCCAGCAGTCGTCCCTATCAGCCCCAGCATTTT	CASSRPYQPQHF
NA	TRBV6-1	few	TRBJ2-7	TGTGCCAGCAGCCCGGAGTGGAGCGAGCAGTACTTC	CASSPEWSEQYF
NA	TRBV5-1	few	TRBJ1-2	TGCGCCAGCAGCTTGCAAGATGGACAGTCCGCCGGCTACACCTTC	CASSLQDGQSAGYTF
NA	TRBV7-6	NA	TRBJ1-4	TGTGCCAGCAGCTTGGGGCCTAATGAAAAACTGTTTTTT	CASSLGPNEKLFF
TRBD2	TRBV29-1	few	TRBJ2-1	TGCAGCAATCAACTAGCGGGAGATTCCGGTGAGCAGTTCTTC	CSNQLAGDSGEQFF
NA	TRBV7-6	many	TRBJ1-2	TGTGCCAGCAGCTTAGACCCGGAGAACTATGGCTACACCTTC	CASSLDPENYGYTF
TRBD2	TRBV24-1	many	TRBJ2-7	TGTGCCACCAGTGAGGCAAACTCCGGGACTAGCGGCTACGAGCAGTACTTC	CATSEANSGTSGYEQYF
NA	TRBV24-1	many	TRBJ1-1	TGTGCCACCAGTGATGCGGGGGGGCGAGCTTTCTTT	CATSDAGGRAFF
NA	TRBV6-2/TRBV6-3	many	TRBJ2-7	TGTGCCAGCAGTGACCAGTACGAGCAGTACTTC	CASSDQYEQYF
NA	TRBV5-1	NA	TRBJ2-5	TGCGCCAGCAGCCAAGGTGCAAGGAACAGACAAGAGACCCAGTACTTC	CASSQGARNRQETQYF
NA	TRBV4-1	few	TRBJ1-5	TGCGCCAGCAGCCAACCTCACAGGGATAGCAATCAGCCCCAGCATTTT	CASSQPHRDSNQPQHF
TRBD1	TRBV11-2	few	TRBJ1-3	TGTGCCAGCAGCCAGGACAGGCTCGCCCGAAACACCATATATTTT	CASSQDRLARNTIYF
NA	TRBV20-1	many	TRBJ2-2	TGCAGTGCTAGTGCAGTTAACACCGGGGAGCTGTTTTTT	CSASAVNTGELFF
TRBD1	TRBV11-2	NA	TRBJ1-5	TGTGCCAGCAGCTTAAAACGAATAGGGGGCCAGCCCCAGCATTTT	CASSLKRIGGQPQHF